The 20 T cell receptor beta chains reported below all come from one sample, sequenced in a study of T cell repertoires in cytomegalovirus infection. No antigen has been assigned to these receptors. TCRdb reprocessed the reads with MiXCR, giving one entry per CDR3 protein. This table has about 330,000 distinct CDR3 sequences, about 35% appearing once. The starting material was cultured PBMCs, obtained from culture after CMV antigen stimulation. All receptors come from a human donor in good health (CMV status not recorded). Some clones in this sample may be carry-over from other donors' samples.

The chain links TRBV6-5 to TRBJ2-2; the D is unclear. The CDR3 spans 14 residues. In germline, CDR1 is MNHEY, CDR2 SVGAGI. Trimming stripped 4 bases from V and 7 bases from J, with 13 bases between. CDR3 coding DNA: TGTGCCAGCAGTTTGTCAGCGCCAATCGGGGAGCTGTTTTTT. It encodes CASSLSAPIGELFF.

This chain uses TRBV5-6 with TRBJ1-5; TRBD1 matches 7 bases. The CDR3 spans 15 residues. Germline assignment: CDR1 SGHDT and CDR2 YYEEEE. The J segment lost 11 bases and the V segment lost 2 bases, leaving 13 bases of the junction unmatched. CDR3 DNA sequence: TGTGCCAGCAGCTTAGGTAACAGGGGAAGAGTGGCCCAGCATTTT. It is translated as CASSLGNRGRVAQHF.

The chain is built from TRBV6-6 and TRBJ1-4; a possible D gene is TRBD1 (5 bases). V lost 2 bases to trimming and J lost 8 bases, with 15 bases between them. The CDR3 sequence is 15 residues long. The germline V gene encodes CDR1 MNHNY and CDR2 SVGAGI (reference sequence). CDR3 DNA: TGTGCCAGCAGTTACGGAGGGGCATCGGAGGAAAAACTGTTTTTT. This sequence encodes CASSYGGASEEKLFF.

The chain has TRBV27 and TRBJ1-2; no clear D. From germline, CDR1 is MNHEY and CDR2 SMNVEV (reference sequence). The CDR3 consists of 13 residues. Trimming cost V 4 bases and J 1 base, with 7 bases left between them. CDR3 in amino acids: CASSSLINYGYTF. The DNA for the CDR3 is TGTGCCAGCAGTTCTTTGATTAACTATGGCTACACCTTC.

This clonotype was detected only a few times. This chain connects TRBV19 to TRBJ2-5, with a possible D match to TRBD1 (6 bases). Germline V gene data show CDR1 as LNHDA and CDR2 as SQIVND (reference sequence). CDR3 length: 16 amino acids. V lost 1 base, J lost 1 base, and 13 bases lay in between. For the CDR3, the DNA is TGTGCCAGTAGTATAGGAACAGGGAGTGCCCAAGAGACCCAGTACTTC. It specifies CASSIGTGSAQETQYF.

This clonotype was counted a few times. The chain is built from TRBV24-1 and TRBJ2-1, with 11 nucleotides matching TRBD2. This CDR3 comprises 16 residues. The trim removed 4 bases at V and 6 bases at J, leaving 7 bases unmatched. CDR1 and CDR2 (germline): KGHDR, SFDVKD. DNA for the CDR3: TGTGCCACCAGTGACCCGGGACTAGCGGCTTTCAATGAGCAGTTCTTC. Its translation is CATSDPGLAAFNEQFF.

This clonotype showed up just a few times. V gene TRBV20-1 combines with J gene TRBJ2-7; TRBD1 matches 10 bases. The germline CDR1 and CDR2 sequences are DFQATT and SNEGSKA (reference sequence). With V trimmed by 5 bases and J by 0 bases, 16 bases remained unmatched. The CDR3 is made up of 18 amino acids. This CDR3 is CSARRGQGFTRSSYEQYF. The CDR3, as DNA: TGCAGTGCTCGGCGGGGACAGGGGTTTACTAGGAGCTCCTACGAGCAGTACTTC.

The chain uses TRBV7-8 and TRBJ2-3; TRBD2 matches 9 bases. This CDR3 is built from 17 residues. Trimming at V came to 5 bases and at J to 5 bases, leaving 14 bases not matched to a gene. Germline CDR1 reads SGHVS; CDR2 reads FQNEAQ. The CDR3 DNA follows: TGTGCCAGCAGCCTGCTAGCGCGGGAGGGTTGGATAGATACGCAGTATTTT. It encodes CASSLLAREGWIDTQYF.

CDR3 loop: CASSTPGTSYEQYF. CDR3 coding DNA: TGTGCCAGCAGTACCCCCGGGACCTCCTACGAGCAGTACTTC. J is TRBJ2-7 and V is TRBV6-1, with D perhaps being TRBD1 or TRBD2 (5 bases each). Germline CDR1 is MNHNS and CDR2 is SASEGT. The V gene lost 5 bases and the J gene lost 0 bases, with 11 bases spanning the gap. This CDR3 region has 14 residues.

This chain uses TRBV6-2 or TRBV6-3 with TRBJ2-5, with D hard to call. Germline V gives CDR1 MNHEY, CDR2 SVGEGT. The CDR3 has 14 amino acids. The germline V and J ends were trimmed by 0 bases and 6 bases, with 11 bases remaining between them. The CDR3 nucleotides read TGTGCCAGCAGTTACTCGATGGTGGGTCAGACCCAGTACTTC. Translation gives CASSYSMVGQTQYF.

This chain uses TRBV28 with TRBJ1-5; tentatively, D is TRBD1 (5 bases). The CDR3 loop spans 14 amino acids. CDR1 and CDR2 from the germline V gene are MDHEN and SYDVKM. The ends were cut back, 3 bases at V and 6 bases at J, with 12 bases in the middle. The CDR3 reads CASSFGTVRQPQHF. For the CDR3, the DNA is TGTGCCAGCAGTTTCGGGACGGTCCGTCAGCCCCAGCATTTT.

The CDR3 nucleotides are TGTGCCAGCAGCGTGCCGCCGGGACAGGGGGCTAGGTACGAGCAGTACGTC. Amino acids: CASSVPPGQGARYEQYV. The rearrangement uses TRBV6-1 and TRBJ2-7, with 12 bases fitting TRBD1. After removal of 6 bases from V and 4 bases from J, the junction contained 13 bases not matched to a gene. The CDR3 runs 17 residues. Per germline, CDR1 MNHNS and CDR2 SASEGT.

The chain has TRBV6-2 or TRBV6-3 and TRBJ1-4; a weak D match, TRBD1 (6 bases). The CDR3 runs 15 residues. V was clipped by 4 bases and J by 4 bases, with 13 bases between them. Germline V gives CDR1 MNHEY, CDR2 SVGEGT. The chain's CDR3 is CASSSNQGFNEKLFF. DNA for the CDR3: TGTGCCAGCAGTTCGAATCAGGGGTTTAATGAAAAACTGTTTTTT.

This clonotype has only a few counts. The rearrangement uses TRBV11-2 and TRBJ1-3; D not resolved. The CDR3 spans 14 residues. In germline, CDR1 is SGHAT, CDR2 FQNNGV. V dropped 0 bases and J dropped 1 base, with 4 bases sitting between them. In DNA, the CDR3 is TGTGCCAGCAGCTTAGACCTTTCTGGAAACACCATATATTTT. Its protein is CASSLDLSGNTIYF.

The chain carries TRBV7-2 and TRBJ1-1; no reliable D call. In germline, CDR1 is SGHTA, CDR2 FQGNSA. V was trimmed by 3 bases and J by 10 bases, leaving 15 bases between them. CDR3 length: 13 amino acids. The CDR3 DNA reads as TGTGCCAGCAGCTTGGGCGGAGTTTGGAGAGCTTTCTTT. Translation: CASSLGGVWRAFF.

The CDR3 sequence: CASSTQGAASGWNEQFF. CDR3 nucleotides: TGTGCCAGTAGTACCCAGGGGGCGGCTAGCGGGTGGAATGAGCAGTTCTTC. The V and J genes are TRBV19 and TRBJ2-1; D is tentatively TRBD1 or TRBD2 (8 bases each). The CDR3 contains 17 residues. V lost 4 bases to trimming and J lost 7 bases, with 23 bases between them. Germline-derived CDR1 and CDR2 are LNHDA and SQIVND (reference sequence). Combining the CDR3 with reference TRBV19 and TRBJ2-1 gives the whole variable domain DGGITQSPKYLFRKEGQNVTLSCEQNLNHDAMYWYRQDPGQGLRLIYYSQIVNDFQKGDIAEGYSVSREKKESFPLTVTSAQKNPTAFYLCASSTQGAASGWNEQFFGPGTRLTVL.

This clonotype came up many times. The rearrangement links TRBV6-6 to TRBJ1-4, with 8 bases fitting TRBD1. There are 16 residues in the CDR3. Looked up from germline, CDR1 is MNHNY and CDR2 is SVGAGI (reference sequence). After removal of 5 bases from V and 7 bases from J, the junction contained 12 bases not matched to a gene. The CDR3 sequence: CASSHQGANRFEKLFF. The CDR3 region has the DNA TGTGCCAGCAGTCATCAGGGGGCGAATCGATTTGAAAAACTGTTTTTT.

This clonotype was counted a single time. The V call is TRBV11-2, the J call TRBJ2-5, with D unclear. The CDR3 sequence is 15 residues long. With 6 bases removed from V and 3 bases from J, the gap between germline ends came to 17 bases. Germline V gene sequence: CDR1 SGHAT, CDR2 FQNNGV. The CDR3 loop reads CASRLPGRLKETQYF. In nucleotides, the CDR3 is TGTGCCAGCAGGCTTCCCGGACGGCTCAAAGAGACCCAGTACTTC.

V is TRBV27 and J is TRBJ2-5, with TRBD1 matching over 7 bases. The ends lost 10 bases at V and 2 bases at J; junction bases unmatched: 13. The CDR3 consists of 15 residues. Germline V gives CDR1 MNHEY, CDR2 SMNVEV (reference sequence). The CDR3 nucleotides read TGTGCCACCCTAGCAGGGGGTCGACGGCAAGAGACCCAGTACTTC. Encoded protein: CATLAGGRRQETQYF.

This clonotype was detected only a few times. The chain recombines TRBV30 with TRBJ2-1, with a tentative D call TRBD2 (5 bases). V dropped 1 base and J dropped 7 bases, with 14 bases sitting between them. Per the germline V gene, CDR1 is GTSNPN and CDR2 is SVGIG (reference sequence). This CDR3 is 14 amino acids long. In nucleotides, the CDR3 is TGTGCCTGGAGTGGAGGGCGGGCTCCTAATGAGCAGTTCTTC. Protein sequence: CAWSGGRAPNEQFF.